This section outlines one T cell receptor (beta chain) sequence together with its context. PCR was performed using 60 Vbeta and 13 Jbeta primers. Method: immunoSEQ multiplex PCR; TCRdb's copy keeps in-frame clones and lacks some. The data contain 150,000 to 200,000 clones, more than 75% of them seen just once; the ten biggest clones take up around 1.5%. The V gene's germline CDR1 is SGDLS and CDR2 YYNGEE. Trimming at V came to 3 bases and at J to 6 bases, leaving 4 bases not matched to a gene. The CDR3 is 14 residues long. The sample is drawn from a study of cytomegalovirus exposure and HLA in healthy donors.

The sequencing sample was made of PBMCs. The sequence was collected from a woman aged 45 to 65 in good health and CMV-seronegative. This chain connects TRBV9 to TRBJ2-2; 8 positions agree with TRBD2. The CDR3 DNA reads TGTGCCAGCAGCGCCGGGGGGGCCGCCGGGGAGCTGTTTTTT. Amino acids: CASSAGGAAGELFF.